Listed below are T cell receptor beta chains from one sample, sequenced in a study of molecular identifiers for immune sequencing clone quantification. MiXCR, run by TCRdb on the PCR reads, gives a single entry per CDR3 protein. The sample lists about 640,000 distinct CDR3 sequences; around 20% were seen once. The sequencing input was naive CD8+ T cells from blood, with Jurkat cell RNA spiked in. The source of these receptors is a human donor in good health. Some libraries in this study had Jurkat cell RNA spiked in. The CDR3 runs from the conserved cysteine through the conserved F or W. The order of the fields is V gene, J gene, clone size, D gene, CDR3 DNA, CDR3 protein. A D gene is named only where the DNA matches it firmly. Clone size is stated in some rows and not others, as once, few, many or a class when expanded.

>TRBV29-1|TRBJ2-5|many|NA
TGCAGCGTTGAAGATCGTGGGGGGGCTAGGATCGAGACCCAGTACTTC
CSVEDRGGARIETQYF
>TRBV5-1|TRBJ2-7|many|NA
TGCGCCAGCAGCTTGTTCGAGCAGGGGACCTACGAGCAGTACTTC
CASSLFEQGTYEQYF
>TRBV5-8|TRBJ2-7|few|NA
TGTGCCAGCAGCTTGCGGGGTACGGTATCCTACGAGCAGTACTTC
CASSLRGTVSYEQYF
>TRBV6-2/TRBV6-3|TRBJ1-2|many|NA
TGTGCCATCGAGGACAGCTATGGCTACACCTTC
CAIEDSYGYTF
>TRBV6-1|TRBJ1-3|many|NA
TGTGCCAGCAGTGATGGGCTCCAAGGAAACACCATATATTTT
CASSDGLQGNTIYF
>TRBV10-3|TRBJ2-5|many|NA
TGTGCCATCAGTGAACGGGGCGGGGAAGAGACCCAGTACTTC
CAISERGGEETQYF
>TRBV11-2|TRBJ1-6|few|NA
TGTGCCAGCAGCCCCTCCGAGTCCTATTCCGGTTCACCCCTCCACTTT
CASSPSESYSGSPLHF
>TRBV15|TRBJ2-7|NA|TRBD1
TGTGCCACCAGCAGCCCCGGGACAGGGTTCGAGCAGTACTTC
CATSSPGTGFEQYF
>TRBV10-3|TRBJ2-3|few|TRBD2
TGTGCCATCAGTGACCCCCGACTAGCGGGAACCCCAGATACGCAGTATTTT
CAISDPRLAGTPDTQYF
>TRBV10-3|TRBJ1-2|few|TRBD1
TGTGCCATCAGTGAGCTCTGGCAGGGGGCGTCTGGCTACACCTTC
CAISELWQGASGYTF
>TRBV4-3|TRBJ2-7|many|NA
TGCGCCAGCAGCCAAGATATCCCGACATCCTACGAGCAGTACTTC
CASSQDIPTSYEQYF
>TRBV12-3/TRBV12-4|TRBJ2-7|many|NA
TGTGCCAGCAGTATTCCGGGACACTCCTACGAGCAGTACTTC
CASSIPGHSYEQYF
>TRBV20-1|TRBJ2-2|many|TRBD1
TGCAGTGCTCGGACAGGGGAGGACACCGGGGAGCTGTTTTTT
CSARTGEDTGELFF
>TRBV6-2/TRBV6-3|TRBJ2-1|many|TRBD2
TGTGCCAGCAGACCCGTTTTAGCGGGAGAGTACTACAATGAGCAGTTCTTC
CASRPVLAGEYYNEQFF
>TRBV9|TRBJ2-3|many|NA
TGTGCCAGCAGCGTAGGGGGGGCGGGGGCCTACACAGATACGCAGTATTTT
CASSVGGAGAYTDTQYF
>TRBV5-6|TRBJ2-3|NA|TRBD2
TGTGCCAGCAGCCCAACCGGACTAGCGAACACAGATGCGCAGTATTTT
CASSPTGLANTDAQYF
>TRBV19|TRBJ1-2|many|NA
TGTGCCAGTAGTATAGCCGGGGACGGCTACTATGGCTACACCTTC
CASSIAGDGYYGYTF